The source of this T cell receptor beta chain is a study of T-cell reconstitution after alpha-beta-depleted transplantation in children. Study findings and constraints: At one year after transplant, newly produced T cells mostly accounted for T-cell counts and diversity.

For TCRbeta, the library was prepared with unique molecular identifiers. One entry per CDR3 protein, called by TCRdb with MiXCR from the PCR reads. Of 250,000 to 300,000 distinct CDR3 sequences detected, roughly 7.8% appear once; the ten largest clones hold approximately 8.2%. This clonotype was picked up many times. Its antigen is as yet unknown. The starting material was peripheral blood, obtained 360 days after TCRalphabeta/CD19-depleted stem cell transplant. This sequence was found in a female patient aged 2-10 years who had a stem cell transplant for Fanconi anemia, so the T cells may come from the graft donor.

CDR3 sequence reads: CASSLRELLYNEQFF. The CDR3 DNA sequence: TGTGCCAGCAGTTTGAGAGAACTACTTTACAATGAGCAGTTCTTC. The chain links TRBV7-9 to TRBJ2-1; D ambiguous. CDR1 is SEHNR, CDR2 FQNEAQ, per germline (reference sequence). V was clipped by 6 bases and J by 4 bases, with 16 bases between them. The CDR3 is 15 residues long.